The clone carrying this TCR beta chain was observed many times. No antigen is known for it. Ophthalmopathy cases scored 3 or more on the Clinical Activity Score and 4 or more on NOSPECS grade, with duration below 3 months. TCR beta CDR3 regions were amplified from RNA. With the HTBI primer set, the TCR CDR3 went through a first round of RT-PCR. TCRdb itself ran the multiplex PCR reads through MiXCR, one entry per CDR3 protein. The table records 600,000 or so distinct CDR3 sequences, more than 12% of them present only once. The data are from a study of T cells in Graves' hyperthyroidism and ophthalmopathy. General study results and limits: The model predicted ophthalmopathy a median around 6.5 months before onset. Clonotypes that were expanded in thyroid above 0.001 mostly appeared in blood too. A model of 13 V-J features distinguished ophthalmopathy from stable hyperthyroidism.

This CDR3 is 11 amino acids long. The V and J ends lost 5 bases and 7 bases respectively, with 8 bases between them. Sequences were obtained from blood. The sequence came from a woman aged 45-65 years with Graves' ophthalmopathy. This rearrangement joins TRBV12-3 or TRBV12-4 to TRBJ1-1; D gene ambiguous. CDR3 in amino acids: CASSRAFEAFF. The CDR3 DNA is TGTGCCAGCAGTCGGGCTTTTGAAGCTTTCTTT.